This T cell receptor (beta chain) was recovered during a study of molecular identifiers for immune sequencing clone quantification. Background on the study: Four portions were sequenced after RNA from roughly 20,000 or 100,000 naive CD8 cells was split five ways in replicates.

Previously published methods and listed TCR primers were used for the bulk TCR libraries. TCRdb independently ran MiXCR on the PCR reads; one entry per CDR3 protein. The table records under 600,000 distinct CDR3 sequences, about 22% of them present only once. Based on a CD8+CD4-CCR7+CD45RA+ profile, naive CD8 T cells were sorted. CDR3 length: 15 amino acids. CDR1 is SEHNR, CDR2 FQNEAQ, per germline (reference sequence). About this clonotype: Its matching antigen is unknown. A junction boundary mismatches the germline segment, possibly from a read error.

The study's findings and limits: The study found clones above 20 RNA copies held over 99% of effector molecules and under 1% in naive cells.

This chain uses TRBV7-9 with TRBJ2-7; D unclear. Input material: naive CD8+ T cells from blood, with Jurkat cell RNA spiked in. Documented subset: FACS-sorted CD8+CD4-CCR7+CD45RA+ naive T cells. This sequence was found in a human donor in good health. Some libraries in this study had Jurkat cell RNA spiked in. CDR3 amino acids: CAGSLVIGRLYEQYF. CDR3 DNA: TGTGCCGGCAGCTTAGTTATAGGACGGCTCTACGAGCAGTACTTC.